This T cell receptor beta chain was identified during a study of T cell responses to AZD1222 COVID-19 vaccine. Study observations and caveats: An increase in Spike-specific TCR breadth and depth was observed after two AZD1222 doses. In the spike-specific TCR repertoire, nearly half reportedly target unmutated variant regions. The number of AZD1222 recipients seropositive at baseline was only five to seven.

In the case of this clone: Its cognate antigen is unknown.

Sequencing used immunoSEQ multiplex PCR; TCRdb keeps in-frame clones, though not all of them. The data contain tens of thousands of clones, roughly nine tenths of them singletons. CDR3 length: 12 residues. Trimming left V 0 bases short and J 4 bases short, with 3 bases between. The germline CDR1 and CDR2 sequences are LGHDT and YNNKEL (reference sequence). The sequence was obtained from an adult who received the AZD1222 COVID-19 vaccine. This rearrangement joins TRBV3-1 (or the pseudogene TRBV3-2) to TRBJ1-2, with D unresolved. Specimen: peripheral blood, collected 28 days after the second AZD1222 dose. The DNA for the CDR3 is TGTGCCAGCAGCCAAGATGGCTATGGCTACACCTTC. Amino acid sequence: CASSQDGYGYTF.